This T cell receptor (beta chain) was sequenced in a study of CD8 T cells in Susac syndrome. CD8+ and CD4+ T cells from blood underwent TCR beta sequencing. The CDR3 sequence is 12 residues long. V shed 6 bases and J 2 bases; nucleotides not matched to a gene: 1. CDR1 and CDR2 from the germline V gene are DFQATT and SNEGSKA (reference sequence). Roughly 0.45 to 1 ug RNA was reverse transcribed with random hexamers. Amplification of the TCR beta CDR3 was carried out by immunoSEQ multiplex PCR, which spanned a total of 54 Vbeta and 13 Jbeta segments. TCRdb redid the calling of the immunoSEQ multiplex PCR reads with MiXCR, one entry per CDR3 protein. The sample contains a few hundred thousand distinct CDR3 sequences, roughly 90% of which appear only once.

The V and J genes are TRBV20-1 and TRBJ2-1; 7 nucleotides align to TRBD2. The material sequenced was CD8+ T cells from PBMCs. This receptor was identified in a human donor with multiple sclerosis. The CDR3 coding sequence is TGCAGTGCCGGGACTACCTACAATGAGCAGTTCTTC. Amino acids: CSAGTTYNEQFF.